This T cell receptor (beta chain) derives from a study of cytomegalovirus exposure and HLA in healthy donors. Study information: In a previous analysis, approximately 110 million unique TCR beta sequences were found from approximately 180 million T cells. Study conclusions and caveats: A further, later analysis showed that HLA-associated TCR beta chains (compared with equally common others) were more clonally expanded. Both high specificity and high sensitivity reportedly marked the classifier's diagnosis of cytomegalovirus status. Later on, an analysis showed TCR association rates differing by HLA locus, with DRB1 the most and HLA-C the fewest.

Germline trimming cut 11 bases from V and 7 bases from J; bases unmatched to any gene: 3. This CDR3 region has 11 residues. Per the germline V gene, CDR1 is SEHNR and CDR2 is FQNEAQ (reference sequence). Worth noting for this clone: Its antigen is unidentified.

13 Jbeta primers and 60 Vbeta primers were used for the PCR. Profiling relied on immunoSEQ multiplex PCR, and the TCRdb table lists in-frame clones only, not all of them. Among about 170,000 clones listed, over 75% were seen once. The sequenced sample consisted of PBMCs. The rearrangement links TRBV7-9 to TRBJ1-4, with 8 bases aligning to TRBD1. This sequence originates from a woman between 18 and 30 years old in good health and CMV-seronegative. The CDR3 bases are TGTGCCCAGGGGGCCCCTGAAAAACTGTTTTTT. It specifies CAQGAPEKLFF.